This TCR beta chain came from a study of cytomegalovirus exposure and HLA in healthy donors. CDR3 length: 14 residues. CDR1 and CDR2 (germline): MNHEY, SVGAGI. Trimming cost V 4 bases and J 0 bases, with 7 bases left between them. Not recorded for this donor was the CMV serostatus. The PCR contained 60 Vbeta and 13 Jbeta primers. Method: immunoSEQ multiplex PCR; TCRdb's copy keeps in-frame clones and lacks some. This sample has some 130,000 clones, with about 82% found just once. A word on this clone: Its specificity is unknown.

Whole-study results and caveats: Based on reports, TCR beta sequences accurately predicted HLA-A and HLA-B alleles for most subjects. An analysis that came later showed most CMV-associated TCR beta chains appearing HLA-restricted.

This chain links TRBV6-5 with TRBJ2-4, with D possibly TRBD2 on 6 matching bases. Input material: PBMCs. The sequence was obtained from a man aged 25 to 45 in good health. The CDR3 nucleotides are TGTGCCAGCAGTTTGGGGGGAGCCAAAAACATTCAGTACTTC. Protein product: CASSLGGAKNIQYF.